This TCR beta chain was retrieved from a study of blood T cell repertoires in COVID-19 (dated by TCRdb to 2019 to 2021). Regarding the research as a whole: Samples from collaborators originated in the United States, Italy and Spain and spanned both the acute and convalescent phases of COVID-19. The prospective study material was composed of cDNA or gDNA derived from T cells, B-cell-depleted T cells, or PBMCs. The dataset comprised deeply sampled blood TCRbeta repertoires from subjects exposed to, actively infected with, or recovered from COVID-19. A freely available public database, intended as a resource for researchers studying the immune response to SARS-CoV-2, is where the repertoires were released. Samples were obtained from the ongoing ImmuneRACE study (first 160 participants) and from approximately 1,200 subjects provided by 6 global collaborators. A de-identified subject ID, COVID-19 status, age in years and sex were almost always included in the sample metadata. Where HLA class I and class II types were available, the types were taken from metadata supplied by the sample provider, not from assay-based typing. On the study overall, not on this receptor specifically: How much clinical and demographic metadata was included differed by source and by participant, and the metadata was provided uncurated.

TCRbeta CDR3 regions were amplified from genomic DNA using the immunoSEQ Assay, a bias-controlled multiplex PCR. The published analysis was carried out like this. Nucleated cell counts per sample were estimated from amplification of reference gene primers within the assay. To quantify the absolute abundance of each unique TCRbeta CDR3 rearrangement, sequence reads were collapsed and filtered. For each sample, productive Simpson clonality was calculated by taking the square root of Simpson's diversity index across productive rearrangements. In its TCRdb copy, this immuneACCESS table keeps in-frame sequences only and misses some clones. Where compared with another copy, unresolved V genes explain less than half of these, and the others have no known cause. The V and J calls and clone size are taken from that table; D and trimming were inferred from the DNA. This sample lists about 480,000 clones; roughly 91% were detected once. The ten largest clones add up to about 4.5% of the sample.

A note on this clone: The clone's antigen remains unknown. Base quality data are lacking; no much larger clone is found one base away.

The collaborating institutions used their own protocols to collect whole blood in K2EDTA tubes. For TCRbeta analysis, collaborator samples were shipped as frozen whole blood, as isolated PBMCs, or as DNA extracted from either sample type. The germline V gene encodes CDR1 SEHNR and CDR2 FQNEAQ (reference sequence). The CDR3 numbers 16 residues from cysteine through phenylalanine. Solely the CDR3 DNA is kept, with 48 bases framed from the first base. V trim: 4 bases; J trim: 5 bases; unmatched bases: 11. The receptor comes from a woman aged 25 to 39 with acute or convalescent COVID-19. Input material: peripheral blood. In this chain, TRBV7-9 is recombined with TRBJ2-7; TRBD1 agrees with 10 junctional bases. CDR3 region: CASSSSGQGTGNEQYF. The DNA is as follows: TGTGCCAGCAGCTCCTCGGGACAGGGGACAGGCAACGAGCAGTACTTC.